This paragraph covers one T cell receptor (beta chain) sequence. Germline loops: CDR1 SGDLS, CDR2 YYNGEE. V lost 4 bases and J lost 4; bases outside the gene matches: 7. The CDR3 is 14 amino acids. The source of the sample is a study of CD8 T cells in Susac syndrome. cDNA came from roughly 0.47 to 1 ug RNA primed by random hexamers. TCRdb analysed the immunoSEQ multiplex PCR reads with MiXCR anew, one entry per CDR3 protein. The sample lists about 200,000 distinct CDR3 sequences, over 90% occurring once. Blood CD8+ and CD4+ T cells underwent high-throughput TCR beta sequencing. The chain has TRBV9 and TRBJ2-7; 8 bases match TRBD1. The clonotype was recovered from a human donor with multiple sclerosis. The sequenced sample consisted of CD4+ T cells from PBMCs. The DNA for the CDR3 is TGTGCCAGCAGCCCAACGGGACAGGCGTACGAGCAGTACTTC. Translated: CASSPTGQAYEQYF.